This TCR beta chain was recorded in a study of shared clonotypes between healthy human individuals. General study results and limits: In contrast to clonotypes shared by all four donors, non-shared clonotypes had lower generation probabilities. Memory subsets had estimated richness that was generally smaller than that of naive subsets. Collection of samples was limited to blood; tissue repertoires likely differ.

CD8 cells regarded as naive lacked CD45RO, were positively chosen for CCR7, and omitted terminally differentiated effector memory CD45RA+ cells. Donors were Caucasian adults residing in Nashville, Tennessee, USA. With regard to this clone: Its matching antigen is unknown.

The data were produced by immunoSEQ multiplex PCR, yet TCRdb's version contains in-frame clones alone and is incomplete. The repertoire has hundreds of thousands of clones, approximately 96% of them found once; the top ten carry 0.11%. This sequence originates from a woman aged 25-40 years in good health. Sequencing was carried out using naive CD8+ T cells sorted from blood.

The CDR3 nucleotides are TGTGCCAGTAGTACCTTAGCCGACTCACCCCTCCACTTT. Amino acids: CASSTLADSPLHF. The chain is built from TRBV19 and TRBJ1-6; no clear D. Germline-derived CDR1 and CDR2 are LNHDA and SQIVND (reference sequence). V was pared by 4 bases and J by 10 bases, with 11 bases between. This CDR3 region has 13 residues.